Following are 26 T cell receptor beta chains from one sample sequenced in a study of T cell changes during pregnancy in multiple sclerosis. Only in-frame clones appear in the TCRdb table, and some are missing; sequencing was by immunoSEQ multiplex PCR. The sample consists of around 44,000 clones, about 88% of them appearing once. The source was CD4+ T cells from peripheral blood mononuclear cells, collected in the second trimester of pregnancy. The source is a female donor with multiple sclerosis, enrolled in a pregnancy study.

J is TRBJ2-1 and V is TRBV6-5, with TRBD2 matching 9 bases. Germline CDR1 and CDR2: MNHEY and SVGAGI. The J segment lost 2 bases and the V segment lost 6 bases, leaving 5 bases of the junction unmatched. This CDR3 has 15 residues. The CDR3 reads CASRAGGRAYNEQFF. CDR3 DNA: TGTGCCAGCAGGGCAGGCGGGAGGGCCTACAATGAGCAGTTCTTC.

The rearrangement uses TRBV21-1 and TRBJ2-7; whether TRBD1, the table's D call, matches the DNA was not checked. TRBV21-1 is given as a pseudogene. The CDR3 totals 15 residues. CDR3 protein: CASSKGQGASYEQYF. CDR3 nucleotides: TGTGCCAGCAGCAAAGGACAGGGGGCTTCCTACGAGCAGTACTTC.

The CDR3 DNA reads as TGTGCCAGCAGTTTAAGTTGGACTAGCGGGAACATCTACAATGAGCAGTTCTTC. Protein sequence: CASSLSWTSGNIYNEQFF. The chain uses TRBV27 and TRBJ2-1; 12 positions match TRBD2. This CDR3 contains 18 residues. Trimming removed 2 bases from V and 3 bases from J; junction bases left unmatched: 8. Germline CDR1 and CDR2: MNHEY and SMNVEV (reference sequence).

The V gene is TRBV28, the J gene TRBJ2-7, with 9 bases aligning to TRBD1. Germline V gene data show CDR1 as MDHEN and CDR2 as SYDVKM. With 6 bases clipped from V and 5 bases from J, the junction kept 11 bases outside the gene matches. The CDR3 contains 15 residues. The chain's CDR3 is CASSLKGTGLDEQYF. CDR3 DNA: TGTGCCAGCAGCCTCAAGGGGACAGGGCTCGACGAGCAGTACTTC.

The genes are TRBV2 and TRBJ1-4; D ambiguous. Germline V CDR1 and CDR2: SNHLY, FYNNEI. The V end was cut by 7 bases, the J end by 4 bases, with 19 bases between. The CDR3 consists of 16 residues. The CDR3 region is CASTGEGSNFNEKLFF. Here the CDR3 DNA reads TGTGCCAGCACGGGAGAAGGTTCCAACTTTAATGAAAAACTGTTTTTT.

The J gene is TRBJ2-2, the V gene TRBV19, with D perhaps TRBD1 (5 bases). The CDR3 spans 14 residues. Trimming took off 3 bases at V and 4 bases at J, with 9 bases between the two ends. CDR1 and CDR2 (germline): LNHDA, SQIVND (reference sequence). CDR3 residues: CASSISGATGELFF. CDR3 DNA sequence: TGTGCCAGTAGTATTTCTGGGGCCACCGGGGAGCTGTTTTTT.

The rearrangement links TRBV6-5 to TRBJ2-3; D may be TRBD1 (6 bases). Trimming removed 5 bases at V and 7 bases at J, with 16 bases between. The CDR3 runs to 14 residues. Germline V gives CDR1 MNHEY, CDR2 SVGAGI. CDR3 nucleotide sequence: TGTGCCAGCAGTAACGCAGGGGTGGGAAATACGCAGTATTTT. Amino acid sequence: CASSNAGVGNTQYF.

The chain combines TRBV19 with TRBJ1-6, with TRBD1 as a possible D gene (6 bases). The V gene's germline CDR1 is LNHDA and CDR2 SQIVND (reference sequence). This CDR3 has 16 residues. V shed 4 bases and J shed 8 bases, with 18 bases lying between them. The CDR3 sequence is CASSTVSPRGDSPLHF. CDR3 DNA sequence: TGTGCCAGTAGTACCGTTTCCCCCAGGGGTGATTCACCCCTCCACTTT.

The chain carries TRBV16 and TRBJ2-7; the match to TRBD1 covers 10 bases. The CDR3 is 17 residues long. CDR1 and CDR2 (germline): KGHSY, FQNENV. Losses at the gene ends were 7 bases for V and 4 bases for J; bases not matched to a gene: 16. The CDR3 DNA reads TGTGCCAGCAAGGAGTCGGGAGGACAGGGGGAAAGGTACGAGCAGTACTTC. Translation gives CASKESGGQGERYEQYF. The whole variable domain, remainder taken from reference TRBV16 and TRBJ2-7, is GEEVAQTPKHLVRGEGQKAKLYCAPIKGHSYVFWYQQVLKNEFKFLISFQNENVFDETGMPKERFSAKCLPNSPCSLEIQATKLEDSAVYFCASKESGGQGERYEQYFGPGTRLTVT.

The chain joins TRBV5-1 to TRBJ2-5; TRBD2 matches 7 bases. CDR3 length: 13 amino acids. V shed 4 bases, J shed 3 bases, and the junction held 3 bases outside the gene matches. CDR1 is SGHRS, CDR2 YFSETQ, per germline. CDR3 sequence: CASSLGGEETQYF. CDR3 bases: TGCGCCAGCAGCCTTGGGGGGGAAGAGACCCAGTACTTC.

This chain links TRBV14 with TRBJ2-7, with a tentative D call TRBD2 (6 bases). The germline CDR1 and CDR2 sequences are SGHDN and FVKESK. V lost 1 base to trimming and J lost 7 bases, with 17 bases between them. The CDR3 spans 15 residues. CDR3 in amino acids: CASSQVRTTSREQYF. The CDR3 nucleotides are TGTGCCAGCAGCCAAGTGAGGACTACCTCTAGGGAGCAGTACTTC.

This clone appeared once. The chain links TRBV5-6 to TRBJ1-4; TRBD1 agrees at 7 bases. With V trimmed by 2 bases and J by 6 bases, 10 bases remained unmatched. Germline V gene sequence: CDR1 SGHDT, CDR2 YYEEEE. This CDR3 is 16 amino acids long. In nucleotides, the CDR3 is TGTGCCAGCAGCTTTTCCCCAGGGGGGCGGGATGAAAAACTGTTTTTT. Translating it yields CASSFSPGGRDEKLFF. The full variable domain, with the rest looked up from reference TRBV5-6 and TRBJ1-4, is DAGVTQSPTHLIKTRGQQVTLRCSPKSGHDTVSWYQQALGQGPQFIFQYYEEEERQRGNFPDRFSGHQFPNYSSELNVNALLLGDSALYLCASSFSPGGRDEKLFFGSGTQLSVL.

The V and J genes are TRBV30 and TRBJ2-1; possible D gene TRBD2, 5 bases. The CDR3 is 13 residues long. With 8 bases removed from V and 0 bases from J, the gap between germline ends came to 11 bases. From germline, CDR1 is GTSNPN and CDR2 SVGIG (reference sequence). CDR3 nucleotides: TGTGCCCTTCGGAGGAGCTCCTACAATGAGCAGTTCTTC. Translated, it gives CALRRSSYNEQFF. The full variable domain, with the rest looked up from reference TRBV30 and TRBJ2-1, is SQTIHQWPATLVQPVGSPLSLECTVEGTSNPNLYWYRQAAGRGLQLLFYSVGIGQISSEVPQNLSASRPQDRQFILSSKKLLLSDSGFYLCALRRSSYNEQFFGPGTRLTVL.

The chain has TRBV10-3 and TRBJ2-2; 9 nucleotides match TRBD2. The CDR3 is made up of 16 amino acids. J gave up 5 bases and V 4 bases, and 8 bases lay outside the gene matches. Germline V gene sequence: CDR1 ENHRY, CDR2 SYGVKD. The CDR3 spells CAISVAVSGRTGELFF. In nucleotides, the CDR3 is TGTGCCATCAGTGTCGCGGTTAGCGGGAGAACCGGGGAGCTGTTTTTT.

This clone has just one count. The CDR3: CSGRKNTEAFF. The CDR3 coding sequence is TGCAGTGGTCGTAAGAACACTGAAGCTTTCTTT. This sequence joins TRBV20-1 and TRBJ1-1; D not resolved. This CDR3 region has 11 residues. CDR1 is DFQATT, CDR2 SNEGSKA, per germline (reference sequence). V was trimmed by 7 bases and J by 1 base, leaving 7 bases between them.

The chain joins TRBV6-4 to TRBJ2-7; 7 positions match TRBD2. Germline V lookup: CDR1 MRHNA, CDR2 SNTAGT. The CDR3 is 18 residues long. V was clipped by 2 bases and J by 2 bases; unmatched bases: 15. The CDR3 sequence is CASSDGVGAGALPYEQYF. CDR3 bases: TGTGCCAGCAGTGACGGGGTCGGGGCGGGAGCTTTACCCTACGAGCAGTACTTC.

A single count supports this clone. The rearrangement joins TRBV28 to TRBJ2-7, with 9 bases that match TRBD1. Germline CDR1 is MDHEN and CDR2 is SYDVKM. The CDR3 is 14 residues long. V lost 6 bases, J lost 7 bases, and 10 bases stayed unmatched. The CDR3 sequence is CASRGGTGNGEQYF. The CDR3 DNA reads as TGTGCCAGCAGAGGCGGGACAGGGAATGGGGAGCAGTACTTC.

This clone showed up just a few times. This chain connects TRBV5-8 to TRBJ1-2; 7 bases map to TRBD1. Germline V lookup: CDR1 SGHTS, CDR2 YDEGEE. The trim removed 10 bases at V and 8 bases at J, leaving 17 bases unmatched. The CDR3 extends over 14 amino acids. CDR3 sequence: CAEARGRPAWGYTF. As DNA, the CDR3 is TGTGCCGAGGCTAGGGGGCGACCCGCCTGGGGCTACACCTTC.

The J gene is TRBJ1-2, the V gene TRBV6-5, with D hard to call. Germline CDR1 and CDR2: MNHEY and SVGAGI. The CDR3 extends over 14 amino acids. V gave up 0 bases and J gave up 2 bases, with 7 bases separating them. CDR3 bases: TGTGCCAGCAGTTACTCGACTCGAAACTATGGCTACACCTTC. It codes for CASSYSTRNYGYTF.

V and J are TRBV5-1 and TRBJ2-2; 8 bases line up with TRBD1. The V segment lost 3 bases and the J segment 0 bases; nucleotides outside the gene matches: 4. Germline assignment: CDR1 SGHRS and CDR2 YFSETQ. This CDR3 has 16 amino acids. The CDR3 DNA reads as TGCGCCAGCAGCTATGGGACAGGAGCGAACACCGGGGAGCTGTTTTTT. Its translation is CASSYGTGANTGELFF.

The V call is TRBV5-1, the J call TRBJ1-5; 9 bases map to TRBD1. Germline CDR1 is SGHRS and CDR2 is YFSETQ. CDR3 length: 17 amino acids. V was clipped by 0 bases and J by 0 bases; unmatched bases: 4. The CDR3 spells CASSLDGTGNSNQPQHF. The CDR3 nucleotides are TGCGCCAGCAGCTTGGACGGGACAGGGAATAGCAATCAGCCCCAGCATTTT. The variable domain in full, with the rest retrieved from reference TRBV5-1 and TRBJ1-5, is KAGVTQTPRYLIKTRGQQVTLSCSPISGHRSVSWYQQTPGQGLQFLFEYFSETQRNKGNFPGRFSGRQFSNSRSEMNVSTLELGDSALYLCASSLDGTGNSNQPQHFGDGTRLSIL.

The V gene is TRBV10-1, the J gene TRBJ1-1; 9 bases are a match to TRBD1. The CDR3 consists of 15 residues. Germline V lookup: CDR1 WNHNN, CDR2 SYGVQD (reference sequence). The junction had 9 bases not matched to a gene; V was cut back by 7 bases and J by 3 bases. Written as DNA, the CDR3 is TGCGCCAGCAACCTCGACAGGGGGAGAGACACTGAAGCTTTCTTT. Its protein is CASNLDRGRDTEAFF.

This chain joins TRBV4-3 and TRBJ2-1; D gene uncertain. Trimming pared 0 bases from V and 8 bases from J, leaving 8 bases between. The germline V gene has CDR1 LGHNA and CDR2 YSLEER. This CDR3 comprises 13 residues. CDR3 DNA: TGCGCCAGCAGCCAAGATTCGCGTGATGAGCAGTTCTTC. Residues: CASSQDSRDEQFF.

This clone was picked up a small number of times. V gene TRBV29-1 combines with J gene TRBJ1-1; D gene uncertain. Trimming took 4 bases from V and 0 from J, leaving 9 bases between them. Germline CDR1 is SQVTM and CDR2 is ANQGSEA. The length of the CDR3 is 13 residues. The CDR3 is CSVAQSLNTEAFF. The DNA for the CDR3 is TGCAGCGTTGCGCAGTCACTGAACACTGAAGCTTTCTTT.

This chain connects TRBV21-1 to TRBJ2-7; TRBD2 is the table's D call, not checked against the DNA. TRBV21-1 counts as a pseudogene. CDR3 size: 15 residues. The CDR3 spells CASSKARTSGYEQYF. The CDR3 bases are TGTGCCAGCAGCAAAGCGAGGACTAGCGGCTACGAGCAGTACTTC.

V gene TRBV19 combines with J gene TRBJ2-3; 7 positions match TRBD2. The CDR3 runs 14 residues. Germline values: CDR1 LNHDA, CDR2 SQIVND (reference sequence). V trimming: 6 bases; J trimming: 2 bases; junction bases outside the gene matches: 5. In DNA, the CDR3 is TGTGCCAGTAGCGAGGGAGGGAACACAGATACGCAGTATTTT. Encoded protein: CASSEGGNTDTQYF.